The 11 T cell receptor beta chains in this list originate from one sample, sequenced in a study of radiotherapy plus CTLA-4 blockade in lung cancer. Libraries were prepared by immunoSEQ multiplex PCR; TCRdb keeps only in-frame clonotypes and omits some of them. The sample lists 55,000 to 65,000 clones; approximately 76% were seen once. This sample comprised peripheral blood, obtained from a patient treated with radiotherapy plus ipilimumab. All receptors come from a human donor with non-small cell lung cancer who had a complete response to radiotherapy plus ipilimumab.

The chain uses TRBV5-1 and TRBJ2-2; D not resolved. The V gene's germline CDR1 is SGHRS and CDR2 YFSETQ. The CDR3 extends over 12 amino acids. The V gene lost 0 bases and the J gene lost 7 bases, with 4 bases spanning the gap. This chain's CDR3 is CASSLGLGELFF. The CDR3 DNA reads as TGCGCCAGCAGCTTGGGGCTCGGGGAGCTGTTTTTT.

This clone came up a few times. The chain has TRBV4-3 and TRBJ1-1; the D gene is possibly TRBD1 (6 bases). Trimming left V 1 base short and J 2 bases short, with 20 bases between. The CDR3 runs to 18 residues. Germline-derived CDR1 and CDR2 are LGHNA and YSLEER. In nucleotides, the CDR3 is TGCGCCAGCAGCCAAGGGGCCGGGGGGGGCGCGTACAACACTGAAGCTTTCTTT. It codes for CASSQGAGGGAYNTEAFF.

This clone was picked up a small number of times. This chain links TRBV6-5 with TRBJ2-7; maybe TRBD2 (6 bases). This CDR3 contains 15 residues. Germline-derived CDR1 and CDR2 are MNHEY and SVGAGI. V dropped 0 bases and J dropped 6 bases, with 15 bases sitting between them. The CDR3 DNA is TGTGCCAGCAGTTACTCGCTGGAGGGGAATTCCGAGCAGTACTTC. It encodes CASSYSLEGNSEQYF.

The chain carries TRBV5-1 and TRBJ1-1; 7 bases agree with TRBD1. There are 16 residues in the CDR3. Unmatched junction bases numbered 7, after V lost 1 base and J lost 1 base. The germline V gene encodes CDR1 SGHRS and CDR2 YFSETQ. The CDR3 protein is CASSLWGQSSNTEAFF. CDR3 DNA: TGCGCCAGCAGCTTGTGGGGACAGAGCTCGAACACTGAAGCTTTCTTT.

J is TRBJ2-5 and V is TRBV6-6, with a tentative D call TRBD2 (7 bases). This CDR3 comprises 16 residues. Trimming shortened V by 2 bases and J by 3 bases, and 16 bases separated the two germline ends. The germline V gene has CDR1 MNHNY and CDR2 SVGAGI (reference sequence). The CDR3 sequence: CASSYGGGGGKETQYF. The CDR3 DNA sequence: TGTGCCAGCAGTTACGGGGGGGGAGGGGGAAAAGAGACCCAGTACTTC.

The chain links TRBV9 to TRBJ2-1; 8 bases are a match to TRBD1. Germline assignment: CDR1 SGDLS and CDR2 YYNGEE. The CDR3 runs 15 residues. J was trimmed by 2 bases and V by 3 bases; bases with no gene match: 4. In DNA form, the CDR3 reads TGTGCCAGCAGCGCCCAGACAGGGGCCTACAATGAGCAGTTCTTC. Amino acid sequence: CASSAQTGAYNEQFF.

J is TRBJ1-2 and V is TRBV28; D possibly corresponds to TRBD1 (5 bases). CDR3 length: 13 amino acids. Germline-derived CDR1 and CDR2 are MDHEN and SYDVKM. Trimming shortened V by 5 bases and J by 2 bases, and 9 bases separated the two germline ends. As DNA, the CDR3 is TGTGCCAGCAGTCTGACAGAGAACTATGGCTACACCTTC. It yields the protein CASSLTENYGYTF.

The rearrangement links TRBV9 to TRBJ2-1; 9 bases are a match to TRBD2. The V and J ends lost 3 bases and 10 bases, in that order; junction bases with no gene match: 5. The CDR3 spans 13 residues. Germline values: CDR1 SGDLS, CDR2 YYNGEE. DNA for the CDR3: TGTGCCAGCAGCGCTAGCGGGATGAGGGAGCAGTTCTTC. Translation: CASSASGMREQFF.

Note on this clone: Other DNA variants within this sample encode the same CDR3. The genes are TRBV25-1 and TRBJ1-2; tentative D call: TRBD1 (5 bases). The V end was cut by 3 bases, the J end by 2 bases, with 7 bases between. CDR1 and CDR2 from the germline V gene are MGHDK and SYGVNS. The CDR3 length is 13 residues. This chain's CDR3 is CASSEQGNYGYTF. CDR3 coding DNA: TGTGCCAGCAGTGAGCAGGGCAACTATGGCTACACCTTC.

The rearrangement joins TRBV5-6 to TRBJ1-1, with 9 bases lining up with TRBD1. V lost 3 bases to trimming and J lost 8 bases; unmatched junction nucleotides: 8. The germline V gene has CDR1 SGHDT and CDR2 YYEEEE. The CDR3 extends over 14 amino acids. The CDR3 loop reads CASSSGTGTPEAFF. As DNA, the CDR3 is TGTGCCAGCAGCTCCGGGACAGGGACCCCGGAAGCTTTCTTT.

The rearrangement joins TRBV7-2 to TRBJ2-7; D might be TRBD1 (5 bases). Germline CDR1 and CDR2: SGHTA and FQGNSA. This CDR3 has 15 amino acids. V lost 0 bases, J lost 0 bases, and 9 bases lay in between. CDR3 residues: CASSLAHRNSYEQYF. In nucleotides, the CDR3 is TGTGCCAGCAGCTTAGCGCACAGGAACTCCTACGAGCAGTACTTC.